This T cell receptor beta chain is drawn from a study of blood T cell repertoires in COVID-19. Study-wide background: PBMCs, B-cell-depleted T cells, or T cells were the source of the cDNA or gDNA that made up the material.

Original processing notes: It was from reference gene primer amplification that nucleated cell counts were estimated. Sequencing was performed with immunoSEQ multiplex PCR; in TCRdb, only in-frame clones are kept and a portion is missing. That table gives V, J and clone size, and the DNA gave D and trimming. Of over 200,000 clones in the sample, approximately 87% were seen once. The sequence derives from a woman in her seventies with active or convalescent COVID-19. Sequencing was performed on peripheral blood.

DNA for the CDR3: TGTGCCAGCAGGCCCTGGGGGGTCGATGGCTACACCTTC. The encoded protein is CASRPWGVDGYTF. V is TRBV6-5 and J is TRBJ1-2, with TRBD1 as a possible D gene (5 bases). Germline values: CDR1 MNHEY, CDR2 SVGAGI. The CDR3 is made up of 13 amino acids. Between the trimmed V and J ends, which lost 6 bases and 6 bases, there was a span of 14 bases.